This TCR beta chain was identified in a study of T cells in Graves' hyperthyroidism and ophthalmopathy. The source material, RNA transcripts, was used to amplify TCR beta CDR3 regions. HTBI primers were used for first-round RT-PCR of the TCR CDR3. TCRdb passed the multiplex PCR reads through MiXCR, listing each CDR3 protein once. The top ten clones hold roughly 18% of a sample with 500,000 to 700,000 distinct CDR3 sequences, around 17% of them seen once. This clonotype was detected ten times or more. Its specificity is not known. The patients, who ranged from 18 to 65 in age, presented with newly diagnosed hyperthyroidism lasting under 2 months. V lost 3 bases, J lost 2 bases, and 15 bases lay in between. The CDR3 is 16 residues long. Per germline, CDR1 SNHLY and CDR2 FYNNEI. Study-level points and caveats: Also found in blood were most expanded thyroid clonotypes above 0.001.

This sequence was found in a woman aged 18-29 years with Graves' hyperthyroidism. The specimen was blood. The chain carries TRBV2 and TRBJ2-3, with D perhaps TRBD2 (6 bases). The CDR3 is CASSDVGGAFTDTQYF. The CDR3 DNA is TGTGCCAGCAGTGACGTAGGCGGGGCTTTCACAGATACGCAGTATTTT.